The clone carrying this T cell receptor beta chain has just one count. What it binds is unknown. The source of the sample is a study of cytomegalovirus exposure and HLA in healthy donors. Study observations and caveats: A highly shared variant cluster was judged a likely technical artifact. Later analysis showed TCR association rates varying by HLA locus, highest for DRB1 and lowest for HLA-C. Reportedly, HLA-A and HLA-B alleles of most subjects were accurately predicted from TCR beta.

The primer mix had 60 Vbeta and 13 Jbeta primers. Profiling relied on immunoSEQ multiplex PCR, and the TCRdb table lists in-frame clones only, not all of them. The data show around 150,000 clones, 65% to 80% seen once. J lost 7 bases, V lost 4 bases, and 6 bases had no gene match. Per the germline V gene, CDR1 is MNHNS and CDR2 is SASEGT. The CDR3 loop spans 13 amino acids. Input material: PBMCs. The gene calls are TRBV6-1 and TRBJ2-5; 7 bases agree with TRBD1. The clonotype comes from a man between 35 and 55 years old in good health and CMV-seropositive. In DNA form, the CDR3 reads TGTGCCAGCAGTGGAGACAGGGCCGGGACCCAGTACTTC. Protein product: CASSGDRAGTQYF.